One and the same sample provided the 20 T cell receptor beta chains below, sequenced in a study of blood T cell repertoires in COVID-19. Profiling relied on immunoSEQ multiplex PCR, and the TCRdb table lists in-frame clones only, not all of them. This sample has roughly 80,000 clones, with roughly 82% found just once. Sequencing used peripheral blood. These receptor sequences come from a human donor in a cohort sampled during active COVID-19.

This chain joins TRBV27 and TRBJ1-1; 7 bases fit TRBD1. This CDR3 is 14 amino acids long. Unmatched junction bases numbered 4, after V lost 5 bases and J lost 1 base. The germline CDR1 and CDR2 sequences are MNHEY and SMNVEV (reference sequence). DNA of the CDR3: TGTGCCAGCAGTCCCCAGGGGGGGAACACTGAAGCTTTCTTT. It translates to CASSPQGGNTEAFF.

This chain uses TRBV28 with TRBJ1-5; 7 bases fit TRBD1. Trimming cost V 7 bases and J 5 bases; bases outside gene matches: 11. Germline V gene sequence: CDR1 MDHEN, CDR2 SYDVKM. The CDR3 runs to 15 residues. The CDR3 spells CASILSGGTYQPQHF. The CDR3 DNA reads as TGTGCCAGCATCCTTTCAGGGGGAACCTATCAGCCCCAGCATTTT.

The CDR3 DNA sequence: TGTGCCAGCAGCCAACAGGGTTTTGATACGCAGTATTTT. This gives the protein CASSQQGFDTQYF. The chain employs TRBV11-3 and TRBJ2-3, with D perhaps matching TRBD1 (6 bases). V was trimmed by 5 bases and J by 6 bases, leaving 12 bases between them. This CDR3 has 13 residues. From germline, CDR1 is SGHNT and CDR2 YENEEA.

CDR3 coding DNA: TGTGCCAGCAGTTATAGTAGCTCCTACAATGAGCAGTTCTTC. Encoded protein: CASSYSSSYNEQFF. J is TRBJ2-1 and V is TRBV5-6; unclear D gene. The CDR3 is made up of 14 amino acids. CDR1 SGHDT and CDR2 YYEEEE come from the germline V gene. Between the trimmed V and J ends, which lost 5 bases and 0 bases, there was a span of 9 bases.

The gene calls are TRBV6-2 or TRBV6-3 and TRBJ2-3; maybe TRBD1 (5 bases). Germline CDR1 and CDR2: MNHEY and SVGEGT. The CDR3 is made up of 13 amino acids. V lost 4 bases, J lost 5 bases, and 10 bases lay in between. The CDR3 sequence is CASSFLREDTQYF. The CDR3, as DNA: TGTGCCAGCAGTTTCCTCAGGGAAGATACGCAGTATTTT.

CDR3 DNA sequence: TGTGCCAGCAGTGAAGCGGACAGGGGGCGAGATAATTCACCCCTCCACTTT. Translated, it gives CASSEADRGRDNSPLHF. The V gene is TRBV6-1, the J gene TRBJ1-6, with 11 bases matching TRBD1. The CDR3 length is 17 residues. Germline loops: CDR1 MNHNS, CDR2 SASEGT. V trimming: 0 bases; J trimming: 5 bases; junction bases outside the gene matches: 3.

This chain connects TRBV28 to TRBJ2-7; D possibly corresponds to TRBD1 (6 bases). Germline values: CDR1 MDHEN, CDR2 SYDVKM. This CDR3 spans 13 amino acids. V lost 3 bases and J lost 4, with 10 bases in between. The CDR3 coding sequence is TGTGCCAGCAGTTTCAGGGGTACGTACGAGCAGTACTTC. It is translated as CASSFRGTYEQYF.

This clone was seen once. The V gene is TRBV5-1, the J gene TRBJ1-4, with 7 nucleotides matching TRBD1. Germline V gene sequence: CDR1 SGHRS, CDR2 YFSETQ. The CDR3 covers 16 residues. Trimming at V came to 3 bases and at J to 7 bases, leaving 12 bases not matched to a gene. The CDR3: CASSWPRQGGSEKLFF. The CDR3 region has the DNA TGCGCCAGCAGCTGGCCCCGACAGGGAGGTTCTGAAAAACTGTTTTTT.

The chain's CDR3 is CASSPSVRNTEAFF. The CDR3 region has the DNA TGTGCCAGCTCACCCTCGGTGAGGAACACTGAAGCTTTCTTT. The rearrangement joins TRBV18 to TRBJ1-1; the D is unclear. The CDR3 has 14 residues. Germline CDR1 KGHSH, CDR2 LQKENI. V was trimmed by 3 bases and J by 1 base, leaving 9 bases between them.

In DNA, the CDR3 is TGTGCCAGCAGGAGTAGCGGGGGGAGCACAGATACGCAGTATTTT. It translates to CASRSSGGSTDTQYF. The chain employs TRBV27 and TRBJ2-3; 10 nucleotides align to TRBD2. CDR3 length: 15 residues. Germline V lookup: CDR1 MNHEY, CDR2 SMNVEV (reference sequence). J lost 0 bases, V lost 6 bases, and 3 bases had no gene match.

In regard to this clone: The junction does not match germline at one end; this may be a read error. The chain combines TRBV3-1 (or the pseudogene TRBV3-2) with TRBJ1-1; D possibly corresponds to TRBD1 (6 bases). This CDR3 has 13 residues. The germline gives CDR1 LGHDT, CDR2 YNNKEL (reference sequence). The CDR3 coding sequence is TGTGCCAGCAGCCAAGATCGGGGCAGGGGTGTTATCTTT. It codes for CASSQDRGRGVIF.

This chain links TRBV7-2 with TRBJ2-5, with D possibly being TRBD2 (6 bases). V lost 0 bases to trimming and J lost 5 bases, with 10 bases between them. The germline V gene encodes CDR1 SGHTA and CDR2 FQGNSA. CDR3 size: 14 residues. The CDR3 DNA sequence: TGTGCCAGCAGCTTAGCCGGGGGTATGGAGACCCAGTACTTC. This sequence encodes CASSLAGGMETQYF.

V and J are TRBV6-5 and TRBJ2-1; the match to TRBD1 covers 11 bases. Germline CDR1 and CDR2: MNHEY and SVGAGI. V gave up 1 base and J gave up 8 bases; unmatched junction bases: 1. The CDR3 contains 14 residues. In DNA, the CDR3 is TGTGCCAGCAGTTACTGGGGACAGGGGGATGAGCAGTTCTTC. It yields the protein CASSYWGQGDEQFF.

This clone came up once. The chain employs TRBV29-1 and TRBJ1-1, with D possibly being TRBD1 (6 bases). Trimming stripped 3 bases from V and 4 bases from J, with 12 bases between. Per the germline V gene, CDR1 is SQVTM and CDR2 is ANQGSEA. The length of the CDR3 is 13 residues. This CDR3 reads CSVEDSRFTEAFF. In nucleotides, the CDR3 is TGCAGCGTTGAGGACAGCAGGTTCACTGAAGCTTTCTTT.

The CDR3 region is CASTPSRGNTIYF. The CDR3 DNA is TGTGCCAGCACCCCTTCACGGGGAAACACCATATATTTT. The chain combines TRBV11-2 with TRBJ1-3; D ambiguous. The CDR3 runs to 13 residues. The V end lost 7 bases, the J end lost 4 bases, and 11 bases lay between the germline ends. Germline V CDR1 and CDR2: SGHAT, FQNNGV.

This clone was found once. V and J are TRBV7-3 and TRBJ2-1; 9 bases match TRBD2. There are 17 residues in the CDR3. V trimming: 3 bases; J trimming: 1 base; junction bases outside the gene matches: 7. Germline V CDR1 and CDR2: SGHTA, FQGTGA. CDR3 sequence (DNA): TGTGCCAGCAGCTTCAGTTTACTAGCGGGTTCCTACAATGAGCAGTTCTTC. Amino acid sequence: CASSFSLLAGSYNEQFF.

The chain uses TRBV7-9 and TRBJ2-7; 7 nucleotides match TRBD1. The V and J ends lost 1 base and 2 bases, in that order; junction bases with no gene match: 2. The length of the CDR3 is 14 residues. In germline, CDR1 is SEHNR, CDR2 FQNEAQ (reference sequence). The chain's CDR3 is CASSLGDRTYEQYF. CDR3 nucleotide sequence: TGTGCCAGCAGCTTAGGGGACAGAACCTACGAGCAGTACTTC. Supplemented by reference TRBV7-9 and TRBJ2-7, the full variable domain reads DTGVSQNPRHKITKRGQNVTFRCDPISEHNRLYWYRQTLGQGPEFLTYFQNEAQLEKSRLLSDRFSAERPKGSFSTLEIQRTEQGDSAMYLCASSLGDRTYEQYFGPGTRLTVT.

The CDR3 protein is CSVGRTEFYNEQFF. CDR3 nucleotide sequence: TGCAGCGTTGGGAGGACAGAATTCTACAATGAGCAGTTCTTC. The rearrangement uses TRBV29-1 and TRBJ2-1; D may be TRBD1 (6 bases). The V end lost 4 bases, the J end lost 3 bases, and 13 bases lay between the germline ends. Germline CDR1 SQVTM, CDR2 ANQGSEA. This CDR3 is built from 14 residues.

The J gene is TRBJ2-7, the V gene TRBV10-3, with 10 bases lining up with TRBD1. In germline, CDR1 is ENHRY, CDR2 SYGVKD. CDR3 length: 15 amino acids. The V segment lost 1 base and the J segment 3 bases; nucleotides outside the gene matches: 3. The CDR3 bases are TGTGCCATCAGTGAGTTTGGGACAGGGGACTACGAGCAGTACTTC. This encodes CAISEFGTGDYEQYF.

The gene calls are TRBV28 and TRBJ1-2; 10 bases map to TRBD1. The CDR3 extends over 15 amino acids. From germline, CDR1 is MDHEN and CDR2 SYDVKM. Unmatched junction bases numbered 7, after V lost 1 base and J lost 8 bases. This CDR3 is CASSLYRDRGGGYTF. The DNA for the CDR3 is TGTGCCAGCAGTTTATACCGGGACAGGGGTGGGGGCTACACCTTC.